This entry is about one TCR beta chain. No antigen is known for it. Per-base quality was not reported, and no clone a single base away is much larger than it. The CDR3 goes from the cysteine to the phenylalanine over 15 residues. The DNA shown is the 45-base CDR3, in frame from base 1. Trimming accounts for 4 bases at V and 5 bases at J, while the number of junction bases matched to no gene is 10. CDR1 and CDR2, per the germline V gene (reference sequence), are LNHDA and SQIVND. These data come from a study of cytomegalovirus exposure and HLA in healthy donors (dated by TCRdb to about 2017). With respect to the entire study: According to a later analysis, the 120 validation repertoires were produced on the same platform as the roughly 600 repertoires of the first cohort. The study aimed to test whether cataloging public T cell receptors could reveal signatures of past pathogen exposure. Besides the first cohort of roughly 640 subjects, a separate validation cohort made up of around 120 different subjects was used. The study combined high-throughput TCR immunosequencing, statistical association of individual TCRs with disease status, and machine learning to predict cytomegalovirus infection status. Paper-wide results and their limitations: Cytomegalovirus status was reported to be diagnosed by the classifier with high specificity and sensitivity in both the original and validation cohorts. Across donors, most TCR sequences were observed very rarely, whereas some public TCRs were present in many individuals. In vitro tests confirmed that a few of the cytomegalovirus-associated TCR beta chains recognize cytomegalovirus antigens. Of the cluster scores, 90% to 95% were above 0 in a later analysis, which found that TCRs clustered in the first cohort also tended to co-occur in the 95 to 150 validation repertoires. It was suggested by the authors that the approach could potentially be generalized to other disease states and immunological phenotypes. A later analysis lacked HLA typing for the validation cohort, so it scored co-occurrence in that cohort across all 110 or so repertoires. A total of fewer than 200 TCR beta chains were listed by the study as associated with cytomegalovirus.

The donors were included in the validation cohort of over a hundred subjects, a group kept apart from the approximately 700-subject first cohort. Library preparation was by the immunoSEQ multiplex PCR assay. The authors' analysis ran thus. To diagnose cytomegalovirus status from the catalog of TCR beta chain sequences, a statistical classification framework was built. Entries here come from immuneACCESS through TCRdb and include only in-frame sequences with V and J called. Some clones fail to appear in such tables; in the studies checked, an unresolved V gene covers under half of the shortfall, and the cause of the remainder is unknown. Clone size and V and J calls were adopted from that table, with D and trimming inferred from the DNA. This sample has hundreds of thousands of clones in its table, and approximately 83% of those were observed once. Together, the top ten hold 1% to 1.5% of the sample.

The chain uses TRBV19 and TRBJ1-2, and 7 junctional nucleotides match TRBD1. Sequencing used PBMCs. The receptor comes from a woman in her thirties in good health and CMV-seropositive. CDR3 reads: CASSNSDRNPYGYTF. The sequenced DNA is TGTGCCAGTAGTAACTCGGACAGGAACCCTTATGGCTACACCTTC. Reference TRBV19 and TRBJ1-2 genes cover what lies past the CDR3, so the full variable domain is DGGITQSPKYLFRKEGQNVTLSCEQNLNHDAMYWYRQDPGQGLRLIYYSQIVNDFQKGDIAEGYSVSREKKESFPLTVTSAQKNPTAFYLCASSNSDRNPYGYTFGSGTRLTVV.